This T cell receptor (beta chain) is drawn from a study of PD-1 blockade in classical Hodgkin lymphoma. This clone was seen a few times. The V gene's germline CDR1 is SGHDT and CDR2 YYEEEE. The CDR3 consists of 12 residues. V was trimmed by 1 base and J by 7 bases, leaving 8 bases between them. TCRdb's table, derived via immunoSEQ multiplex PCR, lists solely in-frame clones and lacks some. This table holds about 4,700 clones, approximately 66% found once. Each patient relapsed following autologous stem cell transplantation, and prior brentuximab vedotin exposure differed. Best overall response was complete response, partial response or progressive disease in these relapsed/refractory classical Hodgkin lymphoma patients.

The rearrangement links TRBV5-6 to TRBJ1-1; D not certain. Sequences were derived from peripheral blood mononuclear cells (PBMCs), sampled before the second cycle of nivolumab. This receptor was identified in a human donor with classical Hodgkin lymphoma. In DNA form, the CDR3 reads TGTGCCAGCAGCTTGTCTCGGGGTGAAGCTTTCTTT. Its protein product is CASSLSRGEAFF.